This T cell receptor (beta chain) was profiled in a study of cytomegalovirus exposure and HLA in healthy donors. As for the study in general: Unique TCR beta sequences numbering about 100 million came from around 180 million T cells in an earlier analysis.

Both 60 Vbeta primers and 13 Jbeta primers went into the PCR. Assay used: immunoSEQ multiplex PCR; TCRdb lists only in-frame clones, some missing. Here the sample spans roughly 110,000 clones, 60% to 80% being singletons. Note on this clone: The antigen remains undetermined.

The CDR3 is made up of 13 amino acids. In germline, CDR1 is GTSNPN, CDR2 SVGIG (reference sequence). With 4 bases clipped from V and 3 bases from J, the junction kept 4 bases outside the gene matches. Whole-study findings and limits: A further, later analysis showed that HLA-associated TCR beta chains (compared with equally common others) were more clonally expanded.

Input material: PBMCs. The origin of this receptor is a human donor in good health. The rearrangement links TRBV30 to TRBJ2-7; 9 bases match TRBD2. The CDR3 nucleotides are TGTGCCTGGAAGGGCGGGGGGGACTACGAGCAGTACTTC. Translation gives CAWKGGGDYEQYF. The full variable domain, with the rest looked up from reference TRBV30 and TRBJ2-7, is SQTIHQWPATLVQPVGSPLSLECTVEGTSNPNLYWYRQAAGRGLQLLFYSVGIGQISSEVPQNLSASRPQDRQFILSSKKLLLSDSGFYLCAWKGGGDYEQYFGPGTRLTVT.